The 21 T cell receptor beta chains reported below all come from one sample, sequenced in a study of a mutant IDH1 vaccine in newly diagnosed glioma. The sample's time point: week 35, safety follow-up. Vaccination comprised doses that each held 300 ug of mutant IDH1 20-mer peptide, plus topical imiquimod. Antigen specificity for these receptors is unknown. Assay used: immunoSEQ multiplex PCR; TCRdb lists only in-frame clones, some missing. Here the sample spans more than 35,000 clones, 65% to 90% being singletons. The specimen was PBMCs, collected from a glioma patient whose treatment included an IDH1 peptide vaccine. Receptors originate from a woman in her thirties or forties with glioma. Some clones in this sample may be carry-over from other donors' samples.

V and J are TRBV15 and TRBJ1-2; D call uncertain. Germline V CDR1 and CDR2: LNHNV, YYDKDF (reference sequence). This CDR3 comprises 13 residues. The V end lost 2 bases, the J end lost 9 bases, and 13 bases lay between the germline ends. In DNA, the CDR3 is TGTGCCACCAGCAGACTCGGCTCATTGAGCTACACCTTC. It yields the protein CATSRLGSLSYTF.

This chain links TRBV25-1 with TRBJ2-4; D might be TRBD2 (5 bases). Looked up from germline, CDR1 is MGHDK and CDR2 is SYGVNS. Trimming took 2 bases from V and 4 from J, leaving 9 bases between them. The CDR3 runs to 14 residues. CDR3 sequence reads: CASSENGVKNIQYF. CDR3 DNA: TGTGCCAGCAGTGAAAACGGGGTGAAAAACATTCAGTACTTC.

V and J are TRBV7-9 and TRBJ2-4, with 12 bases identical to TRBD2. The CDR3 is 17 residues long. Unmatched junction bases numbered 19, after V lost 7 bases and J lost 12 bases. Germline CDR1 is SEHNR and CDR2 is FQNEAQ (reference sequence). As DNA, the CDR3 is TGTGCCAGCAACGATGATGGGGCTAGCGGGAGGGCCGGGGGTCAGTACTTC. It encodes CASNDDGASGRAGGQYF.

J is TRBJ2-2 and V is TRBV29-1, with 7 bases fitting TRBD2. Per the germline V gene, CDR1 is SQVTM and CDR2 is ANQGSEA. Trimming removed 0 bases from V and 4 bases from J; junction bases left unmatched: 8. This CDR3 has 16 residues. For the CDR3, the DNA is TGCAGCGTTGAAGACTGGCGGGAGCCGGGCACCGGGGAGCTGTTTTTT. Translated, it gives CSVEDWREPGTGELFF.

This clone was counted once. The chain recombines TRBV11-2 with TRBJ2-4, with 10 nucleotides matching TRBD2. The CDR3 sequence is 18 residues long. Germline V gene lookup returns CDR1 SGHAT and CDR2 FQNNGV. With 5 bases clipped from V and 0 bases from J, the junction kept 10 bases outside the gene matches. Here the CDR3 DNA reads TGTGCCAGCAGCGCCGGGACAGCGGGGGGGTTAGCCAAAAACATTCAGTACTTC. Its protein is CASSAGTAGGLAKNIQYF.

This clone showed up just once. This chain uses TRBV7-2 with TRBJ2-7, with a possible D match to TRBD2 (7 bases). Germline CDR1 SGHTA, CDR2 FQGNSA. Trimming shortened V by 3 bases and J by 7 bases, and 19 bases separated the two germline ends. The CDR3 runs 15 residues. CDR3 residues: CASSLAGGPGGEQYF. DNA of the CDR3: TGTGCCAGCAGCTTGGCCGGGGGGCCCGGGGGGGAGCAGTACTTC.

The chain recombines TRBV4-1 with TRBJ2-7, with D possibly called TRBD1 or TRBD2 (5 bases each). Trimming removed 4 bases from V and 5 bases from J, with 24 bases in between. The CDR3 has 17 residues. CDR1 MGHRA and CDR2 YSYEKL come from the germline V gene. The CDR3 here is CASSPIGTGYRRNEQYF. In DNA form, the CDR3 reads TGCGCCAGCAGCCCCATCGGGACGGGTTATCGGCGTAACGAGCAGTACTTC.

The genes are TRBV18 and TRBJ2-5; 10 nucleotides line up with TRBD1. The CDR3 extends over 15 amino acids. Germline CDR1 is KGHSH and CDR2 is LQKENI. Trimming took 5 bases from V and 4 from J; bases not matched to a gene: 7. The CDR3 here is CASSATGGGGETQYF. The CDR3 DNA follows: TGTGCCAGCTCAGCGACAGGGGGCGGCGGAGAGACCCAGTACTTC.

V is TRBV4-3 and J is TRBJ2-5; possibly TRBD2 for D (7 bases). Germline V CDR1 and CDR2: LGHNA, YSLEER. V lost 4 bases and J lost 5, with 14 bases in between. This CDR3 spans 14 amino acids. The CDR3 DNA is TGCGCCAGCAGCCGCGGACTAGGGGGGGAGACCCAGTACTTC. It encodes CASSRGLGGETQYF.

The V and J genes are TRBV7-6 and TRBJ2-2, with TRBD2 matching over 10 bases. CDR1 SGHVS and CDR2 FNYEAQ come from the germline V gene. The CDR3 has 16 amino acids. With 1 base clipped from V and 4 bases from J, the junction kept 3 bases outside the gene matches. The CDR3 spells CASSLGAGGITGELFF. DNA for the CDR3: TGTGCCAGCAGCTTAGGAGCGGGAGGGATCACCGGGGAGCTGTTTTTT.

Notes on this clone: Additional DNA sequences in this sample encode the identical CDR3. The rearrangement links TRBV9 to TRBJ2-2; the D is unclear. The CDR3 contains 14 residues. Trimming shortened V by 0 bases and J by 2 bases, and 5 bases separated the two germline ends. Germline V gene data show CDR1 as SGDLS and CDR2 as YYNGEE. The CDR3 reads CASSVDPNTGELFF. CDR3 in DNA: TGTGCCAGCAGCGTAGATCCTAACACCGGGGAGCTGTTTTTT.

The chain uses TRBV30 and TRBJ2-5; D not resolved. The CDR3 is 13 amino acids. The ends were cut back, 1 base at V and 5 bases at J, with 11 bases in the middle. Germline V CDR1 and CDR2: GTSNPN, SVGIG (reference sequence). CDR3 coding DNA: TGTGCCTGGAGTGGGGGTCCCCGGGAGACCCAGTACTTC. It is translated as CAWSGGPRETQYF.

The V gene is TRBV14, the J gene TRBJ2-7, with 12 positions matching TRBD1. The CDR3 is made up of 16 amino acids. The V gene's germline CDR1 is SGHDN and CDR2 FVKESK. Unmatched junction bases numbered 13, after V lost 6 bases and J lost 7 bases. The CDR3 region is CASRPGPGQGAKEQYF. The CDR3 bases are TGTGCCAGCAGACCCGGACCGGGACAGGGGGCGAAAGAGCAGTACTTC.

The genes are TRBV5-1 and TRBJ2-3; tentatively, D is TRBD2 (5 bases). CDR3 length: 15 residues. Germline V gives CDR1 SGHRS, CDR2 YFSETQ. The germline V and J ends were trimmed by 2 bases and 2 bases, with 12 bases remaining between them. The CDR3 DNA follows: TGCGCCAGCAGCTTAGTAACCGGGAACACAGATACGCAGTATTTT. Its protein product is CASSLVTGNTDTQYF.

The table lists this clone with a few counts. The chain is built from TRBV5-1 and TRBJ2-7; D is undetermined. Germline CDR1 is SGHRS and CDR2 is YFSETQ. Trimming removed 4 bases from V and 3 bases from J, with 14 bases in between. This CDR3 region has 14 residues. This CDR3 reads CASSAEEFNYEQYF. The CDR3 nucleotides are TGCGCCAGCAGCGCGGAAGAGTTTAACTACGAGCAGTACTTC.

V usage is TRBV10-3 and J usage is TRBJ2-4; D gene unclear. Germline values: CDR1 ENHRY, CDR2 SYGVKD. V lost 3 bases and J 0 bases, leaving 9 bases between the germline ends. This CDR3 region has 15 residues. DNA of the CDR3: TGTGCCATCAGTGACACGGGCCTAGCCAAAAACATTCAGTACTTC. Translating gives CAISDTGLAKNIQYF.

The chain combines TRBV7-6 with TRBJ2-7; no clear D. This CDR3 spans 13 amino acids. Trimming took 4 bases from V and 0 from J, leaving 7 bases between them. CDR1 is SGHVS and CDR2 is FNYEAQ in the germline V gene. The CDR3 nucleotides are TGTGCCAGCAGCTCAAGTAGCTCCTACGAGCAGTACTTC. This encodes CASSSSSSYEQYF. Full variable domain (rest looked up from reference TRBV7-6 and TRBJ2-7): GAGVSQSPRYKVTKRGQDVALRCDPISGHVSLYWYRQALGQGPEFLTYFNYEAQQDKSGLPNDRFSAERPEGSISTLTIQRTEQRDSAMYRCASSSSSSYEQYFGPGTRLTVT.

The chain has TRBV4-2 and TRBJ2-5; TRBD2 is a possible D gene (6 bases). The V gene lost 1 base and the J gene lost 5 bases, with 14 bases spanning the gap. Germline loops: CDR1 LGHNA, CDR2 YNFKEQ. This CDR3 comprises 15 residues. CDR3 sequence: CASSQVGGPAETQYF. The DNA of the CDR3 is TGTGCCAGCAGCCAAGTTGGAGGGCCGGCGGAGACCCAGTACTTC.

The CDR3 here is CASSATSSGSQETQYF. DNA for the CDR3: TGTGCCAGCAGCGCCACGAGTAGCGGGAGCCAAGAGACCCAGTACTTC. The chain is built from TRBV9 and TRBJ2-5; 9 bases are a match to TRBD2. Germline V gives CDR1 SGDLS, CDR2 YYNGEE. The CDR3 has 16 amino acids. V trimming: 3 bases; J trimming: 1 base; junction bases outside the gene matches: 7.

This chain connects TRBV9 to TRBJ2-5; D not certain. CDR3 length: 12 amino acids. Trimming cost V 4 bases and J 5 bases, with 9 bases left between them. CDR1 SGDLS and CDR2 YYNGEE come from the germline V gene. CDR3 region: CASSYPPETQYF. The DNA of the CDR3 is TGTGCCAGCAGCTACCCCCCCGAGACCCAGTACTTC.

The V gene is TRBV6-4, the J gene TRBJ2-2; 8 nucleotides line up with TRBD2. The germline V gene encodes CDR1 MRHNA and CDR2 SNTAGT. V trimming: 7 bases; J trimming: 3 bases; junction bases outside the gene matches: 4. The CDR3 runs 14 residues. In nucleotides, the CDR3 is TGTGCCAGCAAAGCGGGAGTCGACACCGGGGAGCTGTTTTTT. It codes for CASKAGVDTGELFF.